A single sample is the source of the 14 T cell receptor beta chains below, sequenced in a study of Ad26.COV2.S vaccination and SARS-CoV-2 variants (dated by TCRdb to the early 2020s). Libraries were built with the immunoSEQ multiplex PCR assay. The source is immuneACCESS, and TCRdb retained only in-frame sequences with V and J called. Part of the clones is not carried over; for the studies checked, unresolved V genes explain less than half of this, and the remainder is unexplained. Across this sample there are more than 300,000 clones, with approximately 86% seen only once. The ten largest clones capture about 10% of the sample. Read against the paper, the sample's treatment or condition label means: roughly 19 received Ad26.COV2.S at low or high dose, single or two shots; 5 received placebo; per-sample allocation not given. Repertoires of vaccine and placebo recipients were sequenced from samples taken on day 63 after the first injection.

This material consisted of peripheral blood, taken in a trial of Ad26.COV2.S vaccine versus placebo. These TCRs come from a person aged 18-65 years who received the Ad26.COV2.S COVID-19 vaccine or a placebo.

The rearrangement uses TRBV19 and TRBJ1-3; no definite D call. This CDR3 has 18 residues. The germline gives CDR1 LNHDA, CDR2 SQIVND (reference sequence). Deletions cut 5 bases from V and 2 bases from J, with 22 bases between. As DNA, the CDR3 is TGTGCCAGTAGTGAGAGGGTGGCCGCCTCCTCTACTGGAAACACCATATATTTT. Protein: CASSERVAASSTGNTIYF.

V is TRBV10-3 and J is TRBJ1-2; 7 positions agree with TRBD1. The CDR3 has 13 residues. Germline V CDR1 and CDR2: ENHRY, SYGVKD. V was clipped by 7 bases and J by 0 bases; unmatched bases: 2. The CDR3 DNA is TGTGCCATCACTCAGGGGGCTAACTATGGCTACACCTTC. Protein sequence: CAITQGANYGYTF.

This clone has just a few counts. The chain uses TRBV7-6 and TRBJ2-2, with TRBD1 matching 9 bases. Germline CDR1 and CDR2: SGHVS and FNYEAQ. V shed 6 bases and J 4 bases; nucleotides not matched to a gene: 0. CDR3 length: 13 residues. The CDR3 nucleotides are TGTGCCAGCAGGACAGGGGGCACCGGGGAGCTGTTTTTT. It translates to CASRTGGTGELFF.

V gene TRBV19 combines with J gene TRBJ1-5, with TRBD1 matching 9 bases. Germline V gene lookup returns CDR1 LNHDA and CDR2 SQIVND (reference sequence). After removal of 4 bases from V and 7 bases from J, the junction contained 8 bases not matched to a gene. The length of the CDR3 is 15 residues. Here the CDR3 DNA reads TGTGCCAGTAGTAGTGGGACAGGGTCGGGGCAGCCCCAGCATTTT. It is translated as CASSSGTGSGQPQHF.

CDR3 sequence (DNA): TGTGCCAGCAGTTACTCGGTCGGGGGAAGTCAGCCCCAGCATTTT. Protein: CASSYSVGGSQPQHF. The V call is TRBV6-2 or TRBV6-3, the J call TRBJ1-5; possible D gene TRBD1, 5 bases. From germline, CDR1 is MNHEY and CDR2 SVGEGT. CDR3 size: 15 residues. Trimming left V 0 bases short and J 6 bases short, with 12 bases between.

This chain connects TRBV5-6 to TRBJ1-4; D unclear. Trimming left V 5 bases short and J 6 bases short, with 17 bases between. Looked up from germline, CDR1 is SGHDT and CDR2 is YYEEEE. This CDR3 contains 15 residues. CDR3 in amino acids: CASRSVVLGDEKLFF. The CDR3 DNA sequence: TGTGCCAGCAGATCTGTGGTCCTTGGGGATGAAAAACTGTTTTTT.

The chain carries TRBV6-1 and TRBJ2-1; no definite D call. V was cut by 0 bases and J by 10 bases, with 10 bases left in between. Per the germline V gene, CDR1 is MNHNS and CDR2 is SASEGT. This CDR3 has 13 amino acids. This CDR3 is CASSEAPSREQFF. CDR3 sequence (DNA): TGTGCCAGCAGTGAAGCACCGAGCAGAGAGCAGTTCTTC.

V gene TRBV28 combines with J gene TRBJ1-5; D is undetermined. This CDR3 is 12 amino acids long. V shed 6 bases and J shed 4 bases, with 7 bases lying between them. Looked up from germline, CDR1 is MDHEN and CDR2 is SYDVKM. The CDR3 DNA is TGTGCCAGCAGAAACCGGAATCAGCCCCAGCATTTT. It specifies CASRNRNQPQHF.

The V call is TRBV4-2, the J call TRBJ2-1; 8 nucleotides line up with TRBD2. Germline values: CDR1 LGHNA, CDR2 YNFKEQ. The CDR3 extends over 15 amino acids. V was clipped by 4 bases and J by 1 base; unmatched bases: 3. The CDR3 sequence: CASSLERESYNEQFF. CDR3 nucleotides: TGTGCCAGCAGCCTCGAGCGGGAGTCCTACAATGAGCAGTTCTTC.

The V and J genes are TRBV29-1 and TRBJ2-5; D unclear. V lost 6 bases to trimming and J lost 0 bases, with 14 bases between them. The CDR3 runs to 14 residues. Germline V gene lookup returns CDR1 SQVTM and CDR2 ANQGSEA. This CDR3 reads CSVAGPRHQETQYF. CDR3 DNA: TGCAGCGTGGCAGGACCGAGACACCAAGAGACCCAGTACTTC.

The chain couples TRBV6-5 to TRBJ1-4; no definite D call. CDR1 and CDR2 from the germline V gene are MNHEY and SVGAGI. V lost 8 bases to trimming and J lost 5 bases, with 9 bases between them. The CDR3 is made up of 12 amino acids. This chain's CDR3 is CASGVMNEKLFF. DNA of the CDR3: TGTGCCAGCGGGGTTATGAATGAAAAACTGTTTTTT.

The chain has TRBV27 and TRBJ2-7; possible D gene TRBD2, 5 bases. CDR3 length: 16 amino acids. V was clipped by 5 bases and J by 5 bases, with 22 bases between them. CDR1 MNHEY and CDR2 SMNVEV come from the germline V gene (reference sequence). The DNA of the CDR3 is TGTGCCAGCAGTCCCTTCCCACGAGGGCCGACCCACGAGCAGTACTTC. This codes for CASSPFPRGPTHEQYF.

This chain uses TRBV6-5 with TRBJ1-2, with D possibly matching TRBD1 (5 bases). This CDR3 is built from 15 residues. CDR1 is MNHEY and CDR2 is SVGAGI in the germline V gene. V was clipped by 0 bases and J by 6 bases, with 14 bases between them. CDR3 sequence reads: CASSYSITGVNGYTF. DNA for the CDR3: TGTGCCAGCAGTTACTCGATAACGGGGGTTAATGGCTACACCTTC.

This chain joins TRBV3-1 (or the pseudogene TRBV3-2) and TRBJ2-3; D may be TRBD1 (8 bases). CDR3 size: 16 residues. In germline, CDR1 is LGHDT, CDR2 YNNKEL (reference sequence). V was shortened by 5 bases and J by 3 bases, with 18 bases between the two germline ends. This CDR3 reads CASSSRGQGGTDTQYF. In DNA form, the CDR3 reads TGTGCCAGCAGCAGCCGCGGACAGGGAGGGACAGATACGCAGTATTTT.